These T cell receptor beta chains were read from a single sample in a study of T-cell reconstitution after alpha-beta-depleted transplantation in children. One entry per CDR3 protein results from TCRdb running MiXCR on the PCR reads. The repertoire holds 250,000 to 300,000 distinct CDR3 sequences, about 9.5% seen once, with less than 9% in the top ten. The material sequenced was PBMCs, taken before TCRalphabeta/CD19-depleted stem cell transplant. These receptors were collected from a boy in the first two years of life with acute myeloid leukemia, due to receive a stem cell transplant. Both conserved end residues are part of each CDR3. D genes are given only for firm matches. Rows give clone size only sometimes, using once, few, many, or a class for an expanded clone.

CDR3 protein,CDR3 DNA,J gene,CDR3 length,clone size,V gene,D gene
CASSHTSGGSYNEQFF,TGTGCCAGCAGCCATACTAGCGGGGGTTCCTACAATGAGCAGTTCTTC,TRBJ2-1,16,many,TRBV3-1,TRBD2
CATSVSRGPDTQYF,TGTGCCACCAGTGTAAGTAGGGGCCCAGATACGCAGTATTTT,TRBJ2-3,14,.,TRBV24-1,.
CAISESGGLGTDTQYF,TGTGCCATCAGTGAGTCGGGGGGTCTCGGCACAGATACGCAGTATTTT,TRBJ2-3,16,many,TRBV10-3,.
CASSLSTGAGFYGYTF,TGTGCCAGCAGCTTATCAACCGGGGCAGGTTTCTATGGCTACACCTTC,TRBJ1-2,16,many,TRBV7-8,.
CASSLDRVKGYTF,TGCGCCAGCAGTCTCGACAGGGTAAAAGGCTACACCTTC,TRBJ1-2,13,.,TRBV5-1,TRBD1
CSVEEGGAEYF,TGCAGCGTTGAAGAGGGCGGGGCGGAGTACTTC,TRBJ2-4,11,many,TRBV29-1,.
CASSYSGTGVTDTQYF,TGTGCCAGCAGTTACTCCGGGACAGGGGTTACAGATACGCAGTATTTT,TRBJ2-3,16,many,TRBV6-5,TRBD1
CASSVTPPGGGANEQFF,TGTGCCAGCAGCGTAACCCCCCCGGGCGGGGGGGCGAATGAGCAGTTCTTC,TRBJ2-1,17,.,TRBV9,TRBD2
CSVDYTYPYGYTF,TGCAGCGTTGATTACACGTATCCCTATGGCTACACCTTC,TRBJ1-2,13,many,TRBV29-1,.
CSATDSNQPQHF,TGCAGTGCCACCGACAGCAATCAGCCCCAGCATTTT,TRBJ1-5,12,.,TRBV20-1,.
CASSLARLVDTQYF,TGTGCCAGCAGCTTAGCCCGACTAGTTGATACGCAGTATTTT,TRBJ2-3,14,.,TRBV7-2,.
CASSLVGQDPTYEQYF,TGTGCCAGCAGCTTAGTAGGACAGGACCCTACCTACGAGCAGTACTTC,TRBJ2-7,16,few,TRBV7-9,TRBD1
CASSRIRGANSPLHF,TGTGCCAGCAGCCGCATCAGGGGGGCTAATTCACCCCTCCACTTT,TRBJ1-6,15,many,TRBV28,TRBD1
CASSVGGQGAQTGELFF,TGTGCCAGCAGCGTAGGCGGACAGGGGGCGCAAACCGGGGAGCTGTTTTTT,TRBJ2-2,17,.,TRBV9,TRBD1
CASSLTGGANSPLHF,TGCGCCAGCAGCTTAACAGGGGGTGCGAATTCACCCCTCCACTTT,TRBJ1-6,15,many,TRBV5-1,TRBD1
CASSLASGAQETQYF,TGTGCCAGCAGCTTAGCTAGCGGGGCTCAAGAGACCCAGTACTTC,TRBJ2-5,15,many,TRBV7-9,TRBD2
CASSQGFAENTEAFF,TGCGCCAGCAGCCAAGGTTTTGCGGAGAACACTGAAGCTTTCTTT,TRBJ1-1,15,.,TRBV4-1,.
CASSEEGVPAGELFF,TGTGCCAGCAGTGAAGAGGGGGTCCCCGCCGGGGAGCTGTTTTTT,TRBJ2-2,15,many,TRBV6-1,.
CASVRSGTGTYGYTF,TGTGCCAGCGTACGCTCCGGGACAGGGACCTATGGCTACACCTTC,TRBJ1-2,15,many,TRBV12-3/TRBV12-4,TRBD1
CASNLAVNTGELFF,TGCGCCAGCAATCTAGCGGTTAACACCGGGGAGCTGTTTTTT,TRBJ2-2,14,many,TRBV5-1,TRBD2
CASSLSGGSTDTQYF,TGTGCCAGCAGCTTAAGCGGGGGGAGCACAGATACGCAGTATTTT,TRBJ2-3,15,many,TRBV7-3,TRBD2
CASSRGGLNQPQHF,TGTGCCAGCAGTCGGGGGGGGTTAAATCAGCCCCAGCATTTT,TRBJ1-5,14,many,TRBV5-5,.
CSAGSLIDRDRRHQPQHF,TGCAGTGCTGGATCCCTAATCGACCGGGACAGGCGGCATCAGCCCCAGCATTTT,TRBJ1-5,18,many,TRBV20-1,TRBD1
CASSLGGPETQYF,TGTGCCAGCAGTTTAGGAGGGCCTGAGACCCAGTACTTC,TRBJ2-5,13,many,TRBV12-3/TRBV12-4,.
CASSLTLSQASYEQYF,TGTGCCAGCAGCCTCACTCTCTCGCAGGCTTCCTACGAGCAGTACTTC,TRBJ2-7,16,many,TRBV7-9,.
CASSLGQGGVTEAFF,TGCGCCAGCAGCTTGGGACAGGGAGGGGTAACTGAAGCTTTCTTT,TRBJ1-1,15,many,TRBV5-1,TRBD1
CATSEPFGRETQYF,TGTGCCACCAGTGAGCCCTTTGGGAGAGAGACCCAGTACTTC,TRBJ2-5,14,many,TRBV24-1,.
CASSQDPTNTGELFF,TGCGCCAGCAGTCAAGACCCGACGAACACCGGGGAGCTGTTTTTT,TRBJ2-2,15,few,TRBV23-1,.
CASSLLAQSTDTQYF,TGTGCCAGCAGCTTACTAGCCCAAAGCACAGATACGCAGTATTTT,TRBJ2-3,15,.,TRBV7-2,.
CSVTGHTFYEQYF,TGCAGCGTGACGGGACATACCTTCTACGAGCAGTACTTC,TRBJ2-7,13,many,TRBV29-1,.
CASSLRTSGRGPYNEQFF,TGTGCCAGCAGCTTGAGGACTAGCGGGAGAGGACCCTACAATGAGCAGTTCTTC,TRBJ2-1,18,many,TRBV5-5,TRBD2
CASRDRGRTYEQYF,TGCGCCAGCAGGGACAGGGGGCGTACCTACGAGCAGTACTTC,TRBJ2-7,14,many,TRBV5-1,TRBD1
CSVDVGGKGYTF,TGCAGCGTTGACGTAGGGGGCAAGGGCTACACCTTC,TRBJ1-2,12,many,TRBV29-1,TRBD1
CASSYSGLAGGYTF,TGTGCCAGCAGTTACTCGGGATTAGCGGGCGGCTACACCTTC,TRBJ1-2,14,many,TRBV6-5,.
CASSLGQFLPEQYF,TGTGCCAGCAGTTTGGGACAGTTTCTACCCGAGCAGTACTTC,TRBJ2-7,14,many,TRBV12-3/TRBV12-4,TRBD1
CASIQFSQGAGANVLTF,TGTGCCAGCATCCAATTTTCACAGGGTGCTGGGGCCAACGTCCTGACTTTC,TRBJ2-6,17,many,TRBV2,.
CASSRGTSGGAIKSSYNEQFF,TGTGCCAGCTCACGCGGGACTAGCGGGGGTGCTATAAAAAGCTCCTACAATGAGCAGTTCTTC,TRBJ2-1,21,many,TRBV18,TRBD2
CASSSGLAVTGELFF,TGTGCCAGCAGTTCCGGACTAGCGGTCACCGGGGAGCTGTTTTTT,TRBJ2-2,15,many,TRBV12-3/TRBV12-4,TRBD2
CASRRLRTGKGTEAFF,TGTGCCAGCAGGAGACTTCGTACAGGGAAAGGCACTGAAGCTTTCTTT,TRBJ1-1,16,many,TRBV28,.
CASSGGPQTYGYTF,TGTGCCAGCAGTGGGGGCCCCCAGACCTATGGCTACACCTTC,TRBJ1-2,14,many,TRBV25-1,.
CASSEQQVSTDTQYF,TGTGCCAGCAGTGAACAGCAGGTCAGCACAGATACGCAGTATTTT,TRBJ2-3,15,few,TRBV6-1,.
CATSFGDSYEQYF,TGCGCCACTTCCTTTGGGGATTCCTACGAGCAGTACTTC,TRBJ2-7,13,many,TRBV5-1,.
CASSRLVTRGTGELFF,TGTGCCAGCAGTAGGCTGGTCACACGAGGAACCGGGGAGCTGTTTTTT,TRBJ2-2,16,many,TRBV6-1,.
CASSLSQGPETQYF,TGTGCCAGCAGTTTATCGCAGGGACCGGAGACCCAGTACTTC,TRBJ2-5,14,many,TRBV28,.
CASSYGRSTDTQYF,TGTGCCAGCAGTTACGGACGGAGCACAGATACGCAGTATTTT,TRBJ2-3,14,many,TRBV28,.